Reported below is one TCR beta chain. What it recognizes is unknown. This may be a read error, as it is one base from a much larger clone. The sample comes from a study of T cell repertoires in cytomegalovirus infection. On the study more broadly: Carrying CMV and the relevant HLA type showed in public TCR beta signatures. Findings of the study overall: Adding up the frequency of public TCR beta families identified people who carried CMV plus the relevant HLA. CMV-specific TCR beta clonotypes restricted by HLA-C were the ones dominating the ex vivo response.

TCRdb used MiXCR to reprocess the reads, holding one entry per CDR3 protein. The sample holds almost 550,000 distinct CDR3 sequences, 15% to 20% seen once. The CDR3 totals 17 residues. J lost 0 bases, V lost 7 bases, and 6 bases had no gene match. Germline-derived CDR1 and CDR2 are KGHDR and SFDVKD. The chain links TRBV24-1 to TRBJ2-3, with TRBD2 matching 13 bases. Sample: CD8+ T cells from PBMCs. This clonotype originated in a human donor in good health (CMV status not recorded). Some clones in this sample may be carry-over from other donors' samples. CDR3 amino acids: CATRDGTSGASTDTQYF. CDR3 DNA: TGTGCCACCAGAGATGGGACTAGCGGGGCTAGCACAGATACGCAGTATTTT.